This T cell receptor (beta chain) was captured in a study of regulatory T cells in long-lasting Graves disease. The study, taken as a whole, reports: Relative to newly diagnosed Graves' patients, persistent ones had lower TCR diversity.

Documented time point: newly diagnosed GD, antithyroid drugs for less than 3 months. From RNA extracted from PBMCs, the TCR library was made. The CDR3 has 18 residues. Germline V lookup: CDR1 DFQATT, CDR2 SNEGSKA (reference sequence). J lost 3 bases, V lost 5 bases, and 19 bases had no gene match. This clonotype was detected ten times or more. Its specificity is unknown. Arm-PCR of CDR3 regions and iRepertoire HTBI primers were the basis on which TCR beta libraries were built. TCRdb passed the multiplex PCR reads through MiXCR, listing each CDR3 protein once. The sample holds about 540,000 distinct CDR3 sequences; roughly 13% are singletons and the top ten take roughly 9.7%. This sample also belongs to another study, concerning T cells in Graves' hyperthyroidism and ophthalmopathy.

The material sequenced was peripheral blood mononuclear cells (PBMCs), taken at new diagnosis, from a patient treated with antithyroid drugs. This TCR came from a man in his thirties or forties with Graves disease. J is TRBJ2-1 and V is TRBV20-1; 7 bases agree with TRBD2. The CDR3 DNA is TGCAGTGCTCTAGACGGCGGGAGACGGGGGTCCTACTACAATGAGCAGTTCTTC. It specifies CSALDGGRRGSYYNEQFF.